This note documents a single T cell receptor (beta chain) sequence. V lost 7 bases and J lost 2; bases outside the gene matches: 9. This CDR3 has 15 residues. Germline V gene sequence: CDR1 MNHEY, CDR2 SVGAGI. In the original processing: Reference gene primer amplification yielded estimated nucleated cell counts. The assay was immunoSEQ multiplex PCR, and TCRdb's table has in-frame clones only and misses some. The V and J calls and the clone size are those of that table, but D and trimming were determined from the DNA. Of 220,000 or so clones listed, 75% to 85% are singletons. The data originate from a study of blood T cell repertoires in COVID-19. Study overall: Donors in the United States, Italy and Spain gave samples during acute or convalescent COVID-19. Sources were T cells, B-cell-depleted T cells, or PBMCs; the material itself was cDNA or gDNA.

Patients of the Seattle cohort, enrolled during active infection, were followed longitudinally. Sequenced input: peripheral blood. This chain links TRBV6-5 with TRBJ2-3; TRBD2 agrees at 7 bases. The sequence was obtained from a woman of 80 years or more with COVID-19, enrolled during active disease. In DNA, the CDR3 is TGTGCCAGCACAAGAAGCGGGGCCGACACAGATACGCAGTATTTT. This sequence encodes CASTRSGADTDTQYF.